A single sample gave rise to the 30 T cell receptor beta chains below, sequenced in a study of T cells in Graves' hyperthyroidism and ophthalmopathy (dated by TCRdb to about 2019). Receptors were amplified or captured by multiplex PCR. TCRdb names Illumina HiSeq 2000 as the instrument used. TCR beta CDR3 regions were amplified from RNA transcripts. The first round of RT-PCR for the TCR CDR3 was performed with the HTBI primer set and the Qiagen OneStep RT-PCR kit. TCRdb reworked the public reads: Q25 trimming with fastp, MiXCR clone assembly, productive beta chains retained. Rows are unified per CDR3 protein, each entry keeping the most common DNA and genes. A total of about 250,000 distinct CDR3 sequences appear in this sample, approximately 20% of them only once. Of the sample, about 60% falls within the top ten clones. The sequenced sample was blood. These receptors were collected from a man aged 25-45 years with Graves' ophthalmopathy.

The gene calls are TRBV11-2 and TRBJ2-5; no clear D gene. In germline, CDR1 is SGHAT, CDR2 FQNNGV. Trimming stripped 4 bases from V and 12 bases from J, with 12 bases between. This CDR3 is built from 11 residues. CDR3 loop: CASSSSRTEYF. CDR3 in DNA: TGTGCCAGCAGCTCAAGCAGGACGGAGTACTTC.

This clonotype has at least ten counts. The chain combines TRBV20-1 with TRBJ2-1, with a weak D call TRBD2 (6 bases). This CDR3 is built from 15 residues. Germline lookup yields CDR1 DFQATT and CDR2 SNEGSKA (reference sequence). Between the trimmed V and J ends, which lost 3 bases and 5 bases, there was a span of 17 bases. The CDR3 coding sequence is TGCAGTGCTAGCCGGGCCCTAGCGAGACACAATGAGCAGTTCTTC. This translates into CSASRALARHNEQFF.

This clonotype was seen many times. The chain employs TRBV11-3 and TRBJ2-1; no definite D call. The germline gives CDR1 SGHNT, CDR2 YENEEA. The CDR3 consists of 18 residues. V dropped 8 bases and J dropped 0 bases, with 23 bases sitting between them. CDR3 amino acids: CASRRSTIEWSSYNEQFF. CDR3 coding DNA: TGTGCCAGCCGCCGGTCCACTATCGAGTGGAGCTCCTACAATGAGCAGTTCTTC.

This clonotype was observed a few times. The chain uses TRBV5-4 and TRBJ2-5; 8 positions agree with TRBD2. After removal of 4 bases from V and 4 bases from J, the junction contained 6 bases not matched to a gene. The CDR3 covers 14 residues. The germline V gene has CDR1 SGHNT and CDR2 YYREEE (reference sequence). CDR3 sequence reads: CASSAGLEPETQYF. The CDR3 region has the DNA TGTGCCAGCAGCGCGGGACTAGAGCCAGAGACCCAGTACTTC. The full variable domain, rest sourced from reference TRBV5-4 and TRBJ2-5, is ETGVTQSPTHLIKTRGQQVTLRCSSQSGHNTVSWYQQALGQGPQFIFQYYREEENGRGNFPPRFSGLQFPNYSSELNVNALELDDSALYLCASSAGLEPETQYFGPGTRLLVL.

To note about this clonotype: Possible read error: a much larger clone is one base away. The chain links TRBV28 to TRBJ2-5; D uncertain. The length of the CDR3 is 14 residues. CDR1 MDHEN and CDR2 SYDVKM come from the germline V gene. V lost 4 bases and J 0 bases, leaving 9 bases between the germline ends. CDR3 protein: CASSYVAYQETQYF. The CDR3 nucleotides read TGTGCCAGCAGTTATGTGGCCTACCAAGAGACCCAGTACTTC.

This clonotype was seen repeatedly, ten times or more. The rearrangement joins TRBV27 to TRBJ2-5; D gene unclear. Trimming shortened V by 5 bases and J by 5 bases, and 18 bases separated the two germline ends. The germline V gene encodes CDR1 MNHEY and CDR2 SMNVEV (reference sequence). The CDR3 runs 15 residues. CDR3 residues: CASSAWAVPLETQYF. Written as DNA, the CDR3 is TGTGCCAGCAGTGCATGGGCCGTACCGCTGGAGACCCAGTACTTC.

The sample holds one count of this clonotype. The junction departs from germline at one end; a sequencing error may be responsible. The genes are TRBV11-2 and TRBJ2-3; D may be TRBD1 (6 bases). The CDR3 contains 16 residues. Germline-derived CDR1 and CDR2 are SGHAT and FQNNGV. The CDR3: CASSQDGGRVTDTQYF. The CDR3 DNA reads as TGCGCCAGCAGCCAAGATGGGGGCAGGGTTACAGATACGCAGTATTTT.

The chain couples TRBV20-1 to TRBJ1-5; D is undetermined. Between the trimmed V and J ends, which lost 0 bases and 1 base, there was a span of 16 bases. The germline gives CDR1 DFQATT, CDR2 SNEGSKA (reference sequence). The CDR3 loop spans 17 amino acids. The CDR3 region is CSARDRRVCESNQPQHF. The CDR3 region has the DNA TGCAGTGCTAGAGATCGGCGGGTCTGCGAGAGCAATCAGCCCCAGCATTTT.

This clonotype was counted many times. J is TRBJ2-7 and V is TRBV7-2; D perhaps matches TRBD1 (6 bases). The CDR3 extends over 15 amino acids. V was cut by 4 bases and J by 3 bases, with 16 bases left in between. The germline CDR1 and CDR2 sequences are SGHTA and FQGNSA. The CDR3 sequence: CASSSRGTLNYEQYF. CDR3 bases: TGTGCCAGCAGCTCCCGAGGGACACTAAACTACGAGCAGTACTTC.

This clonotype was counted a single time. This chain links TRBV9 with TRBJ1-6; 7 positions match TRBD1. The V gene end was trimmed by 3 bases and the J gene end by 7 bases; junction bases not matched to a gene: 7. The CDR3 has 15 amino acids. The germline V gene encodes CDR1 SGDLS and CDR2 YYNGEE. The CDR3 DNA is TGTGCCAGCAGCGGACCACAGGGGAGGAATTCACCCCTCCACTTT. It translates to CASSGPQGRNSPLHF.

The rearrangement uses TRBV29-1 and TRBJ2-7; D uncertain. In germline, CDR1 is SQVTM, CDR2 ANQGSEA. The CDR3 covers 15 residues. Trimming took 2 bases from V and 0 from J, leaving 14 bases between them. CDR3 amino acids: CSVEWAAQSSYEQYF. CDR3 DNA: TGCAGCGTTGAATGGGCAGCCCAGAGCTCCTACGAGCAGTACTTC.

This clonotype has more than one count but fewer than ten. The chain employs TRBV12-5 and TRBJ1-2; D is unresolved. The CDR3 spans 14 residues. Between the trimmed V and J ends, which lost 3 bases and 1 base, there was a span of 9 bases. CDR1 is LGHNT, CDR2 FRNRAP, per germline. The CDR3 reads CASGFYRLNYGYTF. The CDR3 DNA is TGTGCTAGTGGTTTCTATCGCCTTAACTATGGCTACACCTTC.

The gene calls are TRBV18 and TRBJ2-1; 14 nucleotides line up with TRBD2. V was clipped by 0 bases and J by 10 bases; unmatched bases: 8. This CDR3 is 17 amino acids long. Germline V gives CDR1 KGHSH, CDR2 LQKENI. Written as DNA, the CDR3 is TGTGCCAGCTCACCACCGTCGGTGACTAGCGGGAGGGCCGAGCAGTTCTTC. Protein sequence: CASSPPSVTSGRAEQFF.

This clonotype has a handful of counts. The V gene is TRBV11-2, the J gene TRBJ2-7; D gene uncertain. CDR1 SGHAT and CDR2 FQNNGV come from the germline V gene. The CDR3 contains 14 residues. V lost 6 bases and J lost 0, with 12 bases in between. The CDR3, as DNA: TGTGCCAGCAGTTGGGTTATAAACTCCTACGAGCAGTACTTC. Translation gives CASSWVINSYEQYF.

V gene TRBV28 combines with J gene TRBJ1-5, with 8 nucleotides matching TRBD1. The V gene end was trimmed by 7 bases and the J gene end by 4 bases; junction bases not matched to a gene: 6. The CDR3 is made up of 14 amino acids. From germline, CDR1 is MDHEN and CDR2 SYDVKM. In nucleotides, the CDR3 is TGTGCCAGCATTAGGGACAGGCTGAATCAGCCCCAGCATTTT. Its translation is CASIRDRLNQPQHF.

This sequence joins TRBV18 and TRBJ1-1, with TRBD1 as a possible D gene (6 bases). CDR1 is KGHSH, CDR2 LQKENI, per germline. V was cut by 0 bases and J by 4 bases, with 18 bases left in between. The CDR3 totals 17 residues. This CDR3 is CASSPPARQVVFTEAFF. In DNA, the CDR3 is TGTGCCAGCTCACCACCGGCTCGACAGGTGGTATTCACTGAAGCTTTCTTT.

There are many counts of this clonotype. The CDR3 spells CASSARDTWEQYF. CDR3 DNA sequence: TGTGCCAGCAGTGCCCGGGACACTTGGGAGCAGTACTTC. The chain joins TRBV6-1 to TRBJ2-7; TRBD1 might be the D (6 bases). Trimming stripped 4 bases from V and 7 bases from J, with 14 bases between. CDR1 is MNHNS and CDR2 is SASEGT in the germline V gene. The CDR3 sequence is 13 residues long.

V gene TRBV4-1 combines with J gene TRBJ2-1; TRBD2 might be the D (5 bases). CDR3 size: 17 residues. Trimming shortened V by 2 bases and J by 9 bases, and 23 bases separated the two germline ends. Germline V gene data show CDR1 as MGHRA and CDR2 as YSYEKL. In DNA, the CDR3 is TGCGCCAGCAGCCAACTAACTGGACGGGATACATGGCTTGAGCAGTTCTTC. Residues: CASSQLTGRDTWLEQFF.

The chain joins TRBV6-1 to TRBJ1-2, with a weak D call TRBD1 (6 bases). Trimming removed 7 bases at V and 4 bases at J, with 19 bases between. The CDR3 length is 15 residues. In germline, CDR1 is MNHNS, CDR2 SASEGT. CDR3 DNA sequence: TGTGCCAGCAAGGGTGTGGGGGGCATAGGCTATGGCTACACCTTC. Translating gives CASKGVGGIGYGYTF.

This clonotype was observed a few times. V is TRBV6-2 or TRBV6-3 and J is TRBJ1-2, with D perhaps matching TRBD1 (6 bases). CDR1 and CDR2 (germline): MNHEY, SVGEGT. CDR3 length: 14 residues. V lost 8 bases and J lost 3, with 16 bases in between. The CDR3 sequence is CASRQMTGYYGYTF. The CDR3 coding sequence is TGTGCCAGCCGGCAGATGACAGGTTACTATGGCTACACCTTC.

The table lists this clonotype with a few counts. The CDR3 loop is CASIHTGELFF. The CDR3 region has the DNA TGTGCCAGCATTCACACCGGGGAGCTGTTTTTT. The J gene is TRBJ2-2, the V gene TRBV12-3 or TRBV12-4; no firm D call. V lost 7 bases and J lost 3, with 3 bases in between. The CDR3 runs to 11 residues.

This clonotype was seen a handful of times. V gene TRBV6-6 combines with J gene TRBJ2-7, with D hard to call. Trimming cost V 2 bases and J 3 bases, with 8 bases left between them. CDR1 is MNHNY and CDR2 is SVGAGI in the germline V gene (reference sequence). This CDR3 region has 13 residues. The DNA for the CDR3 is TGTGCCAGCAGTTACGACTCCAACTACGAGCAGTACTTC. It yields the protein CASSYDSNYEQYF.

This chain uses TRBV7-9 with TRBJ1-2, with D possibly being TRBD1 (5 bases). CDR1 is SEHNR, CDR2 FQNEAQ, per germline (reference sequence). With 1 base removed from V and 4 bases from J, the gap between germline ends came to 13 bases. CDR3 length equals 15 residues. CDR3: CASSLVGVRGYGYTF. The CDR3 bases are TGTGCCAGCAGCTTAGTAGGGGTCCGCGGCTATGGCTACACCTTC.

This clonotype has a count of ten or more. The V and J genes are TRBV28 and TRBJ1-4; D perhaps matches TRBD1 (6 bases). Germline V CDR1 and CDR2: MDHEN, SYDVKM. Deletions cut 8 bases from V and 7 bases from J, with 20 bases between. The CDR3 totals 15 residues. For the CDR3, the DNA is TGTGCCAGCGGTGTTGCGGGGGCTGGTGGTGAAAAACTGTTTTTT. Protein sequence: CASGVAGAGGEKLFF. Full variable domain (missing parts from reference TRBV28 and TRBJ1-4): DVKVTQSSRYLVKRTGEKVFLECVQDMDHENMFWYRQDPGLGLRLIYFSYDVKMKEKGDIPEGYSVSREKKERFSLILESASTNQTSMYLCASGVAGAGGEKLFFGSGTQLSVL.

This clonotype turned up a few times. The V call is TRBV20-1, the J call TRBJ2-7; 7 bases fit TRBD2. With V trimmed by 3 bases and J by 3 bases, 11 bases remained unmatched. Per the germline V gene, CDR1 is DFQATT and CDR2 is SNEGSKA (reference sequence). CDR3 length equals 15 residues. CDR3 residues: CSARARTSASYEQYF. CDR3 nucleotide sequence: TGCAGTGCTAGGGCCCGCACTAGCGCAAGCTACGAGCAGTACTTC.

This clonotype was seen a few times. The chain joins TRBV7-8 to TRBJ2-1; 7 nucleotides line up with TRBD2. The CDR3 is 13 amino acids. CDR1 is SGHVS and CDR2 is FQNEAQ in the germline V gene. Unmatched junction bases numbered 5, after V lost 4 bases and J lost 8 bases. The CDR3 bases are TGTGCCAGCAGCTATAGACTAGCCGATGAGCAGTTCTTC. Translated: CASSYRLADEQFF. Filled out from reference TRBV7-8 and TRBJ2-1, the complete variable domain reads GAGVSQSPRYKVAKRGQDVALRCDPISGHVSLFWYQQALGQGPEFLTYFQNEAQLDKSGLPSDRFFAERPEGSVSTLKIQRTQQEDSAVYLCASSYRLADEQFFGPGTRLTVL.

This clonotype was counted a few times. The chain has TRBV6-1 and TRBJ1-1; 10 bases fit TRBD1. V gave up 4 bases and J gave up 1 base; unmatched junction bases: 3. From germline, CDR1 is MNHNS and CDR2 SASEGT. The CDR3 spans 15 residues. The DNA of the CDR3 is TGTGCCAGCAGTGCGACAGGGGGCGGGAACACTGAAGCTTTCTTT. Translation: CASSATGGGNTEAFF.

This clonotype turned up a few times. The V and J genes are TRBV29-1 and TRBJ1-1, with TRBD1 matching 7 bases. Germline V gives CDR1 SQVTM, CDR2 ANQGSEA. The CDR3 is 14 amino acids. V shed 6 bases and J 0 bases; nucleotides not matched to a gene: 7. The CDR3 DNA follows: TGCAGCGTCACGTGGGACAGTTTGAACACTGAAGCTTTCTTT. Protein product: CSVTWDSLNTEAFF.

J is TRBJ2-1 and V is TRBV12-3 or TRBV12-4, with 9 positions matching TRBD1. J gave up 0 bases and V 6 bases, and 15 bases lay outside the gene matches. This CDR3 is built from 19 residues. The CDR3 DNA follows: TGTGCCAGCAGGCCGGGACAGGGACGTGGCGGGAGCTCCTACAATGAGCAGTTCTTC. Protein: CASRPGQGRGGSSYNEQFF.

Turning to this clonotype: One end of the junction fails to match germline, which may point to a read error. The chain joins TRBV11-3 to TRBJ2-1; no definite D call. This CDR3 contains 13 residues. Germline CDR1 SGHNT, CDR2 YENEEA. The CDR3 DNA reads TGTGCCAGCAGCTTAACCACGGACGGTTGGGCCCTCTTC. Translating it yields CASSLTTDGWALF.